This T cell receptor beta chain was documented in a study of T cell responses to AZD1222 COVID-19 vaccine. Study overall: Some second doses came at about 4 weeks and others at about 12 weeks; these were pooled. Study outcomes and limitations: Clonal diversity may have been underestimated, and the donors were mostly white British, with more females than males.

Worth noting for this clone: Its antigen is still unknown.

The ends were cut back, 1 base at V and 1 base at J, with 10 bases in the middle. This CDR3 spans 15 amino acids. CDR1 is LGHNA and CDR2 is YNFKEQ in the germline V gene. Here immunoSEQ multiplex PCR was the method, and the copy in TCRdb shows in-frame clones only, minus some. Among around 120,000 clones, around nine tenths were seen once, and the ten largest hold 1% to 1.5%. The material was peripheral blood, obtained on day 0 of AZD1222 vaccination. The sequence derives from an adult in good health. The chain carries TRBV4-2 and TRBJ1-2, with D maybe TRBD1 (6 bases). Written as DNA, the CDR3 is TGTGCCAGCAGCCAAGCGGGACACCTTAACTATGGCTACACCTTC. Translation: CASSQAGHLNYGYTF.